Here is one T cell receptor beta chain with its context. Its specificity is unknown. The sample is drawn from a study of shared clonotypes between healthy human individuals. Study conclusions and caveats: The generation probabilities recorded for non-shared clonotypes fell below those of clonotypes shared by all four donors. Sequencing depth was predicted to influence how clonotypes are shared among donors.

The CDR3 runs to 16 residues. Trimming took off 6 bases at V and 2 bases at J, with 20 bases between the two ends. Germline V gene data show CDR1 as SGHKS and CDR2 as YYEKEE (reference sequence). CD8 cells classed as naive were CD45RO-negative and positively selected for CCR7, excluding terminally differentiated effector memory CD45RA+ cells. Donors comprised only Caucasian adults living in Nashville, Tennessee. The assay was run at deep level. Sequencing used immunoSEQ multiplex PCR; TCRdb keeps in-frame clones, though not all of them. The sample yields about 2 million clones, approximately 94% seen once.

Sequencing was performed on naive CD8+ T cells sorted from blood. The TCR sequence derives from a man between 18 and 35 years old in good health. The chain recombines TRBV5-5 with TRBJ1-1; D is perhaps TRBD1 (5 bases). The CDR3 coding sequence is TGTGCCAGCATCGACCTGCAGGGAAACCCTAACACTGAAGCTTTCTTT. Protein product: CASIDLQGNPNTEAFF.